A selection of T cell receptor beta chains follows, all from one sample in a study of regulatory T cells. The assay was immunoSEQ multiplex PCR, and TCRdb's table has in-frame clones only and misses some. This table holds tens of thousands of clones, 93% found once. The sequenced sample consisted of conventional CD4+ T cells sorted from blood. These receptor sequences come from a child aged 2 to 10 with CD3G deficiency. Each CDR3 is given with its conserved first and last residue. The D gene is left open where the match is weak. Size tells how often a clone was seen (once, few, many) or the class of an expanded clone, and some rows leave it out.

TRBV10-2,NA,NA,TRBJ1-2,TGCGCCAGCACCCCCGATATGGCTCATGGCTACACCTTC,CASTPDMAHGYTF
TRBV11-3,once,TRBD2,TRBJ2-1,TGTGCCAGCAGCTCCGGGACTAGCGGGGCCTACAATGAGCAGTTCTTC,CASSSGTSGAYNEQFF
TRBV7-9,NA,NA,TRBJ2-3,TGTGCCAGCAGCTTGACTTCCGGGAGCTCAGATACGCAGTATTTT,CASSLTSGSSDTQYF
TRBV11-2,NA,TRBD2,TRBJ2-7,TGTGCCAGCAGCCGAAAGGTTGGGGCTAGCGGGTCACCCTACGAGCAGTACTTC,CASSRKVGASGSPYEQYF
TRBV28,few,TRBD1,TRBJ2-7,TGTGCCAGCAGCTCCCGGGACAGGGATTCCCACGAGCAGTACTTC,CASSSRDRDSHEQYF
TRBV6-1,NA,NA,TRBJ1-4,TGTGCCAGCAGTGAACCCCAGATTGGAAAACTGTTTTTT,CASSEPQIGKLFF
TRBV2,NA,TRBD1,TRBJ1-1,TGTGCCACAGACAGGGGGGGTACTGAAGCTTTCTTT,CATDRGGTEAFF
TRBV7-6,NA,NA,TRBJ2-5,TGTGCCAGCAGCCAAACAGGATCGGGGACCCAGTACTTC,CASSQTGSGTQYF
TRBV7-8,NA,TRBD2,TRBJ2-2,TGTGCCAGCAGCTCCCCTGGGCGGGGGGGCTCAAACACCGGGGAGCTGTTTTTT,CASSSPGRGGSNTGELFF
TRBV7-8,NA,NA,TRBJ2-7,TGTGCCAGCAGCTACTGGGGCGAGCAGTACTTC,CASSYWGEQYF
TRBV5-1,NA,NA,TRBJ2-7,TGCGCCAGCTCGCTAGGAGGGCCCTTTCGAACGGTTAACGAGCAGTACTTC,CASSLGGPFRTVNEQYF
TRBV28,once,NA,TRBJ2-7,TGTGCCAGCAGCTACCGGGAAAAAAACCCATACGAGCAGTACTTC,CASSYREKNPYEQYF
TRBV28,NA,NA,TRBJ1-1,TGTGCCAGCAGTTTCAACACTGAAGCTTTCTTT,CASSFNTEAFF
TRBV28,NA,NA,TRBJ2-2,TGTGCCAGCAGTTTAAGTTTCCCCGGGGAGCTGTTTTTT,CASSLSFPGELFF
TRBV5-3,NA,NA,TRBJ2-5,TGTGCCAGTCCGGGGGTGAAGACCCAGTACTTC,CASPGVKTQYF
TRBV5-1,NA,TRBD2,TRBJ2-3,TGCGCCAGCAGCCGGGGAGGGCCTAGCACAGATACGCAGTATTTT,CASSRGGPSTDTQYF
TRBV2,NA,NA,TRBJ2-1,TGTGCCAGCAAGTGGTCCAACCCCAATGAGCAGTTCTTC,CASKWSNPNEQFF
TRBV19,NA,NA,TRBJ1-5,TGTGCCAGTAGTCCTAATCTACAGCCGGACAGAAGAAACAATCAGCCCCAGCATTTT,CASSPNLQPDRRNNQPQHF
TRBV27,NA,NA,TRBJ1-5,TGTGCCAGCAGTTTGGAGAGAGGACAGCCCCAGCATTTT,CASSLERGQPQHF
TRBV6-6,few,NA,TRBJ2-7,TGTGCCAGCAGTCTTACAGGATCCGAGCAGTACTTC,CASSLTGSEQYF
TRBV28,NA,NA,TRBJ1-2,TGTGCCAGCAGTTTAGGGGGGGCGAAATCCCGCGGCTACACCTTC,CASSLGGAKSRGYTF
TRBV6-1,once,NA,TRBJ2-1,TGTGCCAGCAGCTACCCCGGCGAGCAGTTCTTC,CASSYPGEQFF
TRBV28,NA,NA,TRBJ2-7,TGTGCCAGCAGGTCCCCGGGCAGCTCCTACGAGCAGTACTTC,CASRSPGSSYEQYF
TRBV28,once,NA,TRBJ2-1,TGTGCCAGCAGTTCCCCATCGCGGTCCTACAATGAGCAGTTCTTC,CASSSPSRSYNEQFF
TRBV6-1,NA,NA,TRBJ1-1,TGTGCCAGCAGTGACAGGGTGCGCACTGAAGCTTTCTTT,CASSDRVRTEAFF
TRBV10-3,NA,NA,TRBJ2-7,TGTGCCATCAGTGACCCGAAGACAGCTCCCTACGAGCAGTACTTC,CAISDPKTAPYEQYF
TRBV5-1,NA,NA,TRBJ2-1,TGCGCCAGCAGCTTGGAAGGTGATGAGCAGTTCTTC,CASSLEGDEQFF
TRBV6-1,NA,NA,TRBJ2-6,TGTGCCAGCAGTGGGGGCGCCTGGGCCAACGTCCTGACTTTC,CASSGGAWANVLTF
TRBV5-1,NA,NA,TRBJ2-1,TGCGCCAGCAGCTTGGGCGGGGGCGCCTACAATGAGCAGTTCTTC,CASSLGGGAYNEQFF
TRBV28,NA,TRBD2,TRBJ2-1,TGTGCCAGCAGTAAGAAACTAGCGGTGTACTCCACTGAGCAGTTCTTC,CASSKKLAVYSTEQFF
TRBV18,once,NA,TRBJ2-6,TGTGCCAGCTCACCACAGCGTCAGGGGCCCTCTGGGGCCAACGTCCTGACTTTC,CASSPQRQGPSGANVLTF
TRBV5-1,NA,TRBD2,TRBJ2-5,TGCGCCAGCAGCCCCCTTTGGGGGGGGTCGGAGACCCAGTACTTC,CASSPLWGGSETQYF
TRBV6-1,NA,NA,TRBJ2-7,TGTGCCAGCAGTGTTCTAGGGTCCTACGAGCAGTACTTC,CASSVLGSYEQYF
TRBV5-1,NA,TRBD2,TRBJ2-3,TGCGCCAGCAGCCTCGGACTAGCGGGAGATACGCAGTATTTT,CASSLGLAGDTQYF
TRBV11-2,once,NA,TRBJ2-1,TGTGCCAGCAGTCTAACAAGCTCCTACAATGAGCAGTTCTTC,CASSLTSSYNEQFF
TRBV28,NA,NA,TRBJ1-4,TGTGCCAGCAGTCGAGGGGGGTTGGGCGGAAAACTGTTTTTT,CASSRGGLGGKLFF
TRBV28,NA,TRBD1,TRBJ1-5,TGTGCCAGCAGTCCAGGGGGCGGCAATCAGCCCCAGCATTTT,CASSPGGGNQPQHF
TRBV28,NA,TRBD2,TRBJ2-4,TGTGCCAGCAGTTTGGGGGGGAACGGCAACATTCAGTACTTC,CASSLGGNGNIQYF
TRBV28,NA,TRBD2,TRBJ2-7,TGTGCCAGCAGCCGGGGGGGCGGTTACGAGCAGTACTTC,CASSRGGGYEQYF
TRBV28,NA,NA,TRBJ1-1,TGTGCCAGCAGTTTAGTGGGACCAGTTATGAACACTGAAGCTTTCTTT,CASSLVGPVMNTEAFF
TRBV19,NA,TRBD2,TRBJ2-1,TGTGCCAGTAGAGACCTGACTAGCGGGATAAATGAGCAGTTCTTC,CASRDLTSGINEQFF
TRBV28,NA,NA,TRBJ1-5,TGTGCCAGCACCGGGGACGGTCGGAACAATCAGCCCCAGCATTTT,CASTGDGRNNQPQHF
TRBV5-1,NA,TRBD1,TRBJ1-1,TGCGCCAGCAGCTTGGGACAGGGGTCCGGCACTGAAGCTTTCTTT,CASSLGQGSGTEAFF
TRBV27,NA,NA,TRBJ2-2,TGTGCCAGCAGTTTATACTTCCAGGGGGGAAACACCGGGGAGCTGTTTTTT,CASSLYFQGGNTGELFF
TRBV6-1,NA,NA,TRBJ2-7,TGTGCCAGCAGCCTAGGGGCCCCCTACGAGCAGTACTTC,CASSLGAPYEQYF
TRBV5-1,NA,NA,TRBJ2-2,TGCGCCAGCAGCTTGGTGACCCTACCAGGTCCCGGGGAGCTGTTTTTT,CASSLVTLPGPGELFF
TRBV11-2,once,NA,TRBJ2-3,TGTGCCAGCAGCTTAGAGGTCGCGGATACGCAGTATTTT,CASSLEVADTQYF
TRBV5-1,NA,NA,TRBJ1-1,TGCGCCAGCAGCTTGATAGGTCTTAACACTGAAGCTTTCTTT,CASSLIGLNTEAFF
TRBV28,NA,NA,TRBJ2-3,TGTGCCAGCAGTCGGGACGGGGGCACAGATACGCAGTATTTT,CASSRDGGTDTQYF
TRBV5-1,NA,NA,TRBJ2-5,TGCGCCAGCAGCTTGTTCTCCCAAGAGACCCAGTACTTC,CASSLFSQETQYF